The sequence of this TCR beta chain was determined in a study of shared clonotypes between healthy human individuals. Study context: CD4 naive and memory got three plates each, CD8 naive two, CD8 memory one. Regarding the study as a whole: Non-shared clonotypes displayed generation probabilities falling below those of clonotypes present in all four donors.

Profiling relied on immunoSEQ multiplex PCR, and the TCRdb table lists in-frame clones only, not all of them. Counted here are 2 million or so clones, approximately 94% occurring once; the ten biggest clones make up more than 0.95%. In regard to this clone: Its matching antigen is unknown.

Germline V lookup: CDR1 MGHRA, CDR2 YSYEKL. Trimming removed 3 bases at V and 7 bases at J, with 12 bases between. The CDR3 totals 13 residues. Naive CD8 cells were CD45RO-negative, positively selected for CCR7, excluding terminally differentiated effector memory CD45RA+ cells. This chain joins TRBV4-1 and TRBJ2-5; weak D call: TRBD2 (6 bases). The sample comprised naive CD8+ T cells sorted from blood. The receptor was isolated from a man younger than 30 in good health. DNA for the CDR3: TGCGCCAGCAGCCATACGCCCGGGAGGACCCAGTACTTC. This codes for CASSHTPGRTQYF.